This T cell receptor (beta chain) was obtained from a study of monozygotic twins with inflammatory bowel disease. Regarding the study as a whole: A reduction in TCRbeta diversity (inverse Simpson) was seen in IBD patients relative to healthy co-twins.

TCRdb re-called the 5' RACE reads and shows each CDR3 protein once, DNA omitted. Reported are approximately 400,000 distinct CDR3 sequences; the ten largest clones contain 2% to 2.5%. About this clonotype: The antigen is not known.

CDR1 and CDR2 from the germline V gene are MGHRA and YSYEKL. The CDR3 extends over 15 amino acids. This clonotype was obtained from a human donor with ulcerative colitis or Crohn's disease, or a healthy co-twin of an affected twin (not recorded which). The V and J genes are TRBV4-1 and TRBJ2-5; TCRdb calls TRBD2, which cannot be checked without DNA. The source material was blood. Here the CDR3 reads CASSQGGLAEETQYF.